This T cell receptor (beta chain) was retrieved from a study of blood T cell repertoires in COVID-19. The CDR3 has 13 residues. V lost 4 bases, J lost 8 bases, and 12 bases lay in between. Germline loops: CDR1 SGHAT, CDR2 FQNNGV. Generated by immunoSEQ multiplex PCR, the TCRdb table keeps only in-frame clones and is missing some. Of approximately 270,000 clones in the sample, about 85% were seen once. This TCR came from a human donor with COVID-19, enrolled during active disease. The donor label of this sample is uncertain. The sample comprised peripheral blood. The V gene is TRBV11-2, the J gene TRBJ2-1; D gene ambiguous. CDR3 amino acids: CASSSIMSDEQFF. CDR3 bases: TGTGCCAGCAGCTCCATAATGAGCGATGAGCAGTTCTTC.